This TCR beta chain derives from a study of cytomegalovirus exposure and HLA in healthy donors. This clone has just a few counts. Amplification used 60 Vbeta primers and 13 Jbeta primers. Sequenced by immunoSEQ multiplex PCR; TCRdb stores in-frame clones only, minus some. The sample lists approximately 81,000 clones, under 80% occurring once. The material sequenced was PBMCs. This TCR came from a man aged 35 to 55 in good health and CMV-seropositive.

As DNA, the CDR3 is TGTGCCAGCAGCGACGAAGGACAGGGGGGTTATAATGAGCAGTTCTTC. This codes for CASSDEGQGGYNEQFF. This chain uses TRBV2 with TRBJ2-1; 10 bases map to TRBD1. This CDR3 comprises 16 residues. Germline loops: CDR1 SNHLY, CDR2 FYNNEI. V shed 6 bases, J shed 7 bases, and the junction held 12 bases outside the gene matches.